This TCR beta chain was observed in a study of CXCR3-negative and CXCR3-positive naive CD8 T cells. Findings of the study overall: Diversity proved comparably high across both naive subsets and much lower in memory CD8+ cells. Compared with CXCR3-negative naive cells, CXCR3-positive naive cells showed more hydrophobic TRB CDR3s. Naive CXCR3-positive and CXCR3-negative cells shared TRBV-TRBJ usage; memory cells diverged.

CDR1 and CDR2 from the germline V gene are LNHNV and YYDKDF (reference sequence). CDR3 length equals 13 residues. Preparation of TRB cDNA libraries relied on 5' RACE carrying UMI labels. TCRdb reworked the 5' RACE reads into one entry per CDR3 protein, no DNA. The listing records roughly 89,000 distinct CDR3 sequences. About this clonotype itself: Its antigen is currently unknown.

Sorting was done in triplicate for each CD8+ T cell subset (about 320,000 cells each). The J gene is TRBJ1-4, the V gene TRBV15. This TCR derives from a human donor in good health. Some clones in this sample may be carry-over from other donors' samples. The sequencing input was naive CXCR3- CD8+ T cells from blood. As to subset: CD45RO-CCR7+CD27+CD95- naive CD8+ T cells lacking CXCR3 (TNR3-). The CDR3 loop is CATSRERHEKLFF.